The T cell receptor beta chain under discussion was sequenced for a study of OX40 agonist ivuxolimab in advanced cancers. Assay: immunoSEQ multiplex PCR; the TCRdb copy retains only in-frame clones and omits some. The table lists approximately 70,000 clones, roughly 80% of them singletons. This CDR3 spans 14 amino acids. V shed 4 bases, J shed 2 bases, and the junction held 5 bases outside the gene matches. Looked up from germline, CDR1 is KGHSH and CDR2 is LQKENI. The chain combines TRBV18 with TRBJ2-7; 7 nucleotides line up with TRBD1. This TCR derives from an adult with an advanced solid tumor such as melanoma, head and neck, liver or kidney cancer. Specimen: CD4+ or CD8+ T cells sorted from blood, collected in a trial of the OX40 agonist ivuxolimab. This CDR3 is CASSLGTATYEQYF. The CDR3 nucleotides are TGTGCCAGCTCACTGGGGACAGCAACCTACGAGCAGTACTTC.